These 14 T cell receptor beta chains originate from one sample sequenced in a study of T-cell memory formation after mild COVID-19. In TCRdb, the 5' RACE reads were re-called with MiXCR into one record per CDR3 protein. The table has about 310,000 distinct CDR3 sequences, more than 15% seen once; the top ten hold 22%. The sequenced sample was PBMCs or a T cell subset sorted from them (not recorded which). Every receptor here comes from a man aged 18 to 35 who had mild COVID-19 (a few samples of this study predate the infection). Cell type and time point are not known.

This sequence joins TRBV27 and TRBJ2-2; D may be TRBD1 or TRBD2 (5 bases each). V shed 0 bases and J shed 5 bases, with 16 bases lying between them. Per germline, CDR1 MNHEY and CDR2 SMNVEV (reference sequence). CDR3 length equals 17 residues. The CDR3 reads CASSLSLFRGVTGELFF. CDR3 nucleotides: TGTGCCAGCAGTTTATCCCTTTTTCGAGGGGTGACCGGGGAGCTGTTTTTT.

J is TRBJ1-1 and V is TRBV5-1; D not resolved. The CDR3 extends over 14 amino acids. V lost 0 bases and J lost 0, with 6 bases in between. Per the germline V gene, CDR1 is SGHRS and CDR2 is YFSETQ. The CDR3 loop is CASSLGFLNTEAFF. CDR3 coding DNA: TGCGCCAGCAGCTTGGGGTTTCTGAACACTGAAGCTTTCTTT. Supplemented by reference TRBV5-1 and TRBJ1-1, the full variable domain reads KAGVTQTPRYLIKTRGQQVTLSCSPISGHRSVSWYQQTPGQGLQFLFEYFSETQRNKGNFPGRFSGRQFSNSRSEMNVSTLELGDSALYLCASSLGFLNTEAFFGQGTRLTVV.

The rearrangement uses TRBV5-1 and TRBJ1-1; maybe TRBD1 (5 bases). Germline values: CDR1 SGHRS, CDR2 YFSETQ. The CDR3 is made up of 15 amino acids. The V and J ends lost 2 bases and 5 bases respectively, with 16 bases between them. The CDR3 protein is CASSFIDRRGTEAFF. The CDR3 DNA sequence: TGCGCCAGCAGCTTTATCGACAGACGAGGGACTGAAGCTTTCTTT.

This clonotype was counted ten times or more. The rearrangement links TRBV6-6 to TRBJ1-4; no clear D. The CDR3 covers 15 residues. V was clipped by 8 bases and J by 0 bases, with 13 bases between them. Germline assignment: CDR1 MNHNY and CDR2 SVGAGI (reference sequence). This CDR3 is CASPPAEATNEKLFF. For the CDR3, the DNA is TGTGCCAGCCCACCGGCGGAAGCAACTAATGAAAAACTGTTTTTT.

The chain links TRBV11-2 to TRBJ2-5, with D unclear. V was cut by 5 bases and J by 4 bases, with 14 bases left in between. Germline V gene lookup returns CDR1 SGHAT and CDR2 FQNNGV. The CDR3 contains 14 residues. This CDR3 is CASSLRSSLETQYF. In DNA form, the CDR3 reads TGTGCCAGCAGCCTGAGGTCCTCCCTAGAGACCCAGTACTTC.

This rearrangement joins TRBV6-6 to TRBJ1-5; D is perhaps TRBD1 (5 bases). The CDR3 loop spans 15 amino acids. V lost 6 bases and J 1 base, leaving 13 bases between the germline ends. Germline CDR1 MNHNY, CDR2 SVGAGI (reference sequence). DNA of the CDR3: TGTGCCAGCAGCCCCCGGGGACGGAGCAATCAGCCCCAGCATTTT. Protein sequence: CASSPRGRSNQPQHF.

This clonotype occurred a few times. This chain connects TRBV5-1 to TRBJ1-6; D unresolved. The germline gives CDR1 SGHRS, CDR2 YFSETQ. The V gene lost 5 bases and the J gene lost 6 bases, with 12 bases spanning the gap. The CDR3 has 14 amino acids. CDR3 sequence reads: CASSDRALNSPLHF. The CDR3 DNA is TGCGCCAGCAGTGATAGGGCCCTTAATTCACCCCTCCACTTT.

This clonotype was observed a few times. This chain connects TRBV7-9 to TRBJ2-1; 10 nucleotides line up with TRBD2. There are 15 residues in the CDR3. In germline, CDR1 is SEHNR, CDR2 FQNEAQ (reference sequence). V shed 5 bases and J 6 bases; nucleotides not matched to a gene: 7. DNA for the CDR3: TGTGCCAGCAGCCTCCTAGCGGGGGAGATCAATGAGCAGTTCTTC. It yields the protein CASSLLAGEINEQFF.

The CDR3 nucleotides are TGTGCCAGCAGCTCTAGGGGGAGACAGGGGGCCTATGGCTACACCTTC. Its translation: CASSSRGRQGAYGYTF. The chain has TRBV7-8 and TRBJ1-2; 10 bases fit TRBD1. Germline CDR1 and CDR2: SGHVS and FQNEAQ. CDR3 length: 16 residues. The V segment lost 4 bases and the J segment 4 bases; nucleotides outside the gene matches: 9.

This clonotype was observed a few times. This chain uses TRBV5-1 with TRBJ2-3; D uncertain. The V end was cut by 4 bases, the J end by 4 bases, with 16 bases between. The CDR3 loop spans 15 amino acids. CDR1 is SGHRS, CDR2 YFSETQ, per germline. The DNA of the CDR3 is TGCGCCAGCAGCATTGCGGCCTCCCGGGCAGATACGCAGTATTTT. This encodes CASSIAASRADTQYF.

This clonotype was observed a few times. The chain couples TRBV5-1 to TRBJ2-7, with TRBD1 matching over 9 bases. Germline loops: CDR1 SGHRS, CDR2 YFSETQ. CDR3 length: 17 amino acids. The ends lost 0 bases at V and 5 bases at J; junction bases unmatched: 12. CDR3 bases: TGCGCCAGCAGCTTGGCGTGTTCAGGACAGGGGATTAACGAGCAGTACGTC. Translation gives CASSLACSGQGINEQYV.

The rearrangement links TRBV6-5 to TRBJ2-5, with 11 bases identical to TRBD2. V gave up 0 bases and J gave up 5 bases; unmatched junction bases: 8. The germline V gene has CDR1 MNHEY and CDR2 SVGAGI. The length of the CDR3 is 17 residues. The chain's CDR3 is CASSYSAASGGMETQYF. The CDR3 region has the DNA TGTGCCAGCAGTTACTCGGCGGCTAGCGGGGGGATGGAGACCCAGTACTTC.

This CDR3 reads CASSFRTGTLTDTQYF. The DNA of the CDR3 is TGTGCCAGCAGTTTCCGGACCGGGACCCTAACAGATACGCAGTATTTT. The V and J genes are TRBV12-3 or TRBV12-4 and TRBJ2-3, with D perhaps assigned TRBD1 or TRBD2 (5 bases each). V was cut by 3 bases and J by 3 bases, with 16 bases left in between. The CDR3 is 16 amino acids.

This clonotype was observed a handful of times. The chain combines TRBV7-2 with TRBJ2-7; D possibly corresponds to TRBD1 (6 bases). Germline-derived CDR1 and CDR2 are SGHTA and FQGNSA. Trimming left V 3 bases short and J 2 bases short, with 14 bases between. The CDR3 contains 15 residues. CDR3 sequence: CASSLYFGQTYEQYF. The CDR3 DNA reads as TGTGCCAGCAGCTTGTATTTTGGACAGACCTACGAGCAGTACTTC.